Listed below are T cell receptor beta chains from one sample, sequenced in a study of identical twins. One entry per CDR3 protein, called by TCRdb with MiXCR from the 5' RACE reads. The data contain 1.5 million to 2 million distinct CDR3 sequences, about 32% of them seen just once; the ten biggest clones take up about 0.27%. Sequenced input: cord blood. These receptor sequences come from a newborn girl in good health. CDR3s include the opening cysteine and the closing phenylalanine or tryptophan. A D gene is named only where the DNA matches it firmly. Size tells how often a clone was seen (once, few, many) or the class of an expanded clone, and some rows leave it out.

TRBV27	TRBJ2-7	few	NA	TGTGCCAGTAATGGCGGGGGCGGCTACGAGCAGTACTTC	CASNGGGGYEQYF
TRBV9	TRBJ2-7	NA	TRBD2	TGTGCCAGCAGCGCATCACTAGCGGGAGCGGGTGAGCAGTACTTC	CASSASLAGAGEQYF
TRBV10-3	TRBJ2-3	few	TRBD2	TGTGCCATCAGACCGGGACTAGCGGGAGGGCCGAACACAGATACGCAGTATTTT	CAIRPGLAGGPNTDTQYF
TRBV6-6	TRBJ2-3	few	TRBD2	TGTGCCAGCAGGAGTAAATATACTAGCGGGATCCCAGATACGCAGTATTTT	CASRSKYTSGIPDTQYF
TRBV6-5	TRBJ2-3	few	NA	TGTGCCAGCAGTTATTTCCCCACAGATACGCAGTATTTT	CASSYFPTDTQYF
TRBV6-5	TRBJ2-2	NA	TRBD2	TGTGCCAGCAGTTACTCGGGGTTAGCGGGATTAAGCGGGGAGCTGTTTTTT	CASSYSGLAGLSGELFF
TRBV12-3/TRBV12-4	TRBJ2-7	few	NA	TGTGCCAGCACTCTACGAGCTGCGGATAGCTACGAGCAGTACTTC	CASTLRAADSYEQYF
TRBV6-5	TRBJ2-5	few	NA	TGTGCCAGCAGTTACAGTCGGCCCGAACAAGAGCAGTACTTC	CASSYSRPEQEQYF
TRBV14	TRBJ1-2	NA	TRBD1	TGTGCCAGCAGCCAATGGGGACAGGGTAGCGGCTACACCTTC	CASSQWGQGSGYTF
TRBV7-8	TRBJ1-2	NA	NA	TGTGCCAGCTCCGGACCGAGAGCTAACTATGGCTACACCTTC	CASSGPRANYGYTF
TRBV6-1	TRBJ1-6	NA	NA	TGTGCCAGCAGTGATATAATTCGGTTGCCCCTCCACTTT	CASSDIIRLPLHF
TRBV27	TRBJ2-7	many	TRBD2	TGTGCCAGCAGTCTCGGACTAGCGAGGGAGCAGTACTTC	CASSLGLAREQYF
TRBV27	TRBJ2-7	NA	NA	TGTGCCAGCGGGGGGATCTACGGGAGCTACGAGCAGTACTTC	CASGGIYGSYEQYF
TRBV6-1	TRBJ1-2	NA	NA	TGTGCCAGCAGTGACAGCTACTCTACCTACTATGGCTACACCTTC	CASSDSYSTYYGYTF
TRBV20-1	TRBJ2-7	NA	NA	TGCAGTGCTAGAGATCGGGCGATAACTCCCTACGAGCAGTACTTC	CSARDRAITPYEQYF
TRBV20-1	TRBJ2-1	few	NA	TGCAGTGCTATCCGGACCACCTACAAAGAGCAGTTCTTC	CSAIRTTYKEQFF
TRBV27	TRBJ1-2	NA	NA	TGTGCCAGCAGTTTATCCCAGGGAGGGAGGGGCTACACCTTC	CASSLSQGGRGYTF
TRBV5-6	TRBJ2-3	NA	NA	TGTGCCAGCAGCTCTCCGGGGGGCCGAGATACGCAGTATTTT	CASSSPGGRDTQYF
TRBV28	TRBJ2-7	few	NA	TGTGCCAGCAGTTTAGAGGGGGTCGACTACGAGCAGTACTTC	CASSLEGVDYEQYF
TRBV28	TRBJ2-1	NA	TRBD2	TGTGCCAGCAGTATTAGCGGGAGGATCACCTACAATGAGCAGTTCTTC	CASSISGRITYNEQFF
TRBV20-1	TRBJ1-2	NA	NA	TGCAGTGGGGGGGGCCCCTCGGGGTATGGCTACACCTTC	CSGGGPSGYGYTF
TRBV29-1	TRBJ2-7	NA	NA	TGCAGCTCCAAGCGCGGACCCTCATACAATGAGCAGTACTTC	CSSKRGPSYNEQYF
TRBV7-9	TRBJ2-3	few	TRBD2	TGTGCCAGCAGCCGTGGACTAGCGGGAGAGTGGAGCACAGATACGCAGTATTTT	CASSRGLAGEWSTDTQYF
TRBV9	TRBJ2-2	once	NA	TGTGCCAGCGGGCCCAGAAACACCGGGGAGCTGTTTTTT	CASGPRNTGELFF
TRBV7-2	TRBJ1-5	NA	NA	TGTGCCAGCAGCTTAACGACACAGGGAAATCAGCCCCAGCATTTT	CASSLTTQGNQPQHF
TRBV7-2	TRBJ2-7	NA	TRBD2	TGTGCCAGCGGACTAGGTCTACCCAATGAGCAGTACTTC	CASGLGLPNEQYF
TRBV2	TRBJ2-1	NA	TRBD2	TGTGCCAGCAGTGGGGGACTAGCGGGGTCCTCCTACAATGAGCAGTTCTTC	CASSGGLAGSSYNEQFF
TRBV6-5	TRBJ2-7	many	NA	TGTGCCAGCAGTTACTCGAAGGGATCCTACGAGCAGTACTTC	CASSYSKGSYEQYF
TRBV28	TRBJ1-4	few	TRBD1	TGTGCCAGCAGTTTTAGGGGGACAGGGGATGAAAAACTGTTTTTT	CASSFRGTGDEKLFF
TRBV6-6	TRBJ1-1	NA	NA	TGTGCCAGCAGTGAGCAGGGAATCATGAACACTGAAGCTTTCTTT	CASSEQGIMNTEAFF
TRBV25-1	TRBJ1-1	NA	TRBD1	TGTGCCACCTCAGGGGGCAGAGAGAACACTGAAGCTTTCTTT	CATSGGRENTEAFF
TRBV2	TRBJ2-7	few	NA	TGTGCCAGCAGTGAACTAAAAAAAACCTACGAGCAGTACTTC	CASSELKKTYEQYF
TRBV7-9	TRBJ1-1	few	NA	TGTGCCAGCAGCTTAGAAAGGGGGAACACTGAAGCTTTCTTT	CASSLERGNTEAFF
TRBV6-2/TRBV6-3	TRBJ2-1	many	TRBD2	TGTGCCAGCAGTTACGTGGCGGGGGGCGATTACAATGAGCAGTTCTTC	CASSYVAGGDYNEQFF
TRBV5-6	TRBJ1-1	NA	NA	TGTGCCAGCAGCTTGAGAGGGACGGCGAACACTGAAGCTTTCTTT	CASSLRGTANTEAFF
TRBV10-3	TRBJ2-5	NA	TRBD2	TGTGCCATCAGTGTTAGACGGGAGGACCGAGAAGAGACCCAGTACTTC	CAISVRREDREETQYF